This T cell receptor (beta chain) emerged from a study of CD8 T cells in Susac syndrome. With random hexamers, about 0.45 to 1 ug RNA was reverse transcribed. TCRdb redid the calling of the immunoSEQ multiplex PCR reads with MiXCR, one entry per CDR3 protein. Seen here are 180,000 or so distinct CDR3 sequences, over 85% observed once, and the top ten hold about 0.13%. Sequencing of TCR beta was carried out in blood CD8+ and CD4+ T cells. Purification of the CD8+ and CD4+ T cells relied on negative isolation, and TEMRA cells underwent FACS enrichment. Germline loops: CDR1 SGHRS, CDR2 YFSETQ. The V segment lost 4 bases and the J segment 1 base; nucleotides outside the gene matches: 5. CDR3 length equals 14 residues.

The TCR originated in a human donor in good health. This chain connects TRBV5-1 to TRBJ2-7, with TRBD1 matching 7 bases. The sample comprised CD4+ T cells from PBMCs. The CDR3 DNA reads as TGCGCCAGCAGCCTGAGGACAGGATCCTACGAGCAGTACTTC. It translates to CASSLRTGSYEQYF.